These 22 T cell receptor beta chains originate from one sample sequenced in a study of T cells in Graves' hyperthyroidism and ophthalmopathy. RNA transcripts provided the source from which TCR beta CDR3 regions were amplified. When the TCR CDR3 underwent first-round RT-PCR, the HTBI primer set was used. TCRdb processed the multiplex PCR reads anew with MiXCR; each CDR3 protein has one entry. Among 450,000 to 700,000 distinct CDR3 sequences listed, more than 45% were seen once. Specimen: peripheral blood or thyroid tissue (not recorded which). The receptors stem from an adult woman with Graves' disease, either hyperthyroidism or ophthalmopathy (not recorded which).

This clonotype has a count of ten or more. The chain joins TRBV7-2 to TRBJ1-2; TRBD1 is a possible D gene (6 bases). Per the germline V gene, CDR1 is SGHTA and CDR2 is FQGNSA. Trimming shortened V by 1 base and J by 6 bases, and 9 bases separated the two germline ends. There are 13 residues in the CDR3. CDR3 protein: CASSLGTVHGYTF. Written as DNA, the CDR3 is TGTGCCAGCAGCTTAGGGACAGTCCATGGCTACACCTTC.

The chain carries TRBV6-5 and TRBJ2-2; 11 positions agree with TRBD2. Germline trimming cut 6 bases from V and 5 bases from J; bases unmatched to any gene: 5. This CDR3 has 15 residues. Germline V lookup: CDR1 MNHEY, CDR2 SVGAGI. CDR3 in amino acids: CASRVRLAGTGELFF. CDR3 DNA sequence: TGTGCCAGCAGGGTCCGACTAGCGGGAACCGGGGAGCTGTTTTTT.

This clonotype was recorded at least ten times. CDR3 sequence (DNA): TGCGCCAGCAGGGAGACTAGTGGGCATGAGCAGTTCTTC. Residues: CASRETSGHEQFF. J is TRBJ2-1 and V is TRBV10-2; TRBD2 is a possible D gene (6 bases). CDR1 is WSHSY, CDR2 SAAADI, per germline. The CDR3 has 13 residues. Trimming removed 6 bases from V and 8 bases from J, with 14 bases in between.

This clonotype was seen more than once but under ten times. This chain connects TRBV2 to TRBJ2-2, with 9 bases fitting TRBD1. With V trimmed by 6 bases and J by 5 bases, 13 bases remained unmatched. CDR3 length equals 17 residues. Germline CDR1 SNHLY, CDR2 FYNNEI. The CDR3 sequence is CASRGQGSWVWTGELFF. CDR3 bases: TGTGCCAGCAGGGGACAGGGCAGTTGGGTATGGACCGGGGAGCTGTTTTTT.

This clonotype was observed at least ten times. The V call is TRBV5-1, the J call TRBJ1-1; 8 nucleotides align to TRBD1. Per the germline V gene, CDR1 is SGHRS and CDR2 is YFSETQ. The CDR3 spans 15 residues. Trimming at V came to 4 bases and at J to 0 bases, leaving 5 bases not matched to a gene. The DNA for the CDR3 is TGCGCCAGCAGCGAATGGACAGGGATGAACACTGAAGCTTTCTTT. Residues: CASSEWTGMNTEAFF. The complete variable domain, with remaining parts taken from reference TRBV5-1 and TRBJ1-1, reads KAGVTQTPRYLIKTRGQQVTLSCSPISGHRSVSWYQQTPGQGLQFLFEYFSETQRNKGNFPGRFSGRQFSNSRSEMNVSTLELGDSALYLCASSEWTGMNTEAFFGQGTRLTVV.

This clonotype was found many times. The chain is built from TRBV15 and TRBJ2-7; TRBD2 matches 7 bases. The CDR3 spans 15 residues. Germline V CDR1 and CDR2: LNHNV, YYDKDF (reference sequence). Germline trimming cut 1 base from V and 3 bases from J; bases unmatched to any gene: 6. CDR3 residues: CATSRGSSGLYEQYF. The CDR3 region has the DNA TGTGCCACCAGCAGAGGTTCTAGCGGTCTCTACGAGCAGTACTTC.

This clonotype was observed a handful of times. CDR3 protein: CAISDLGGMMETQYF. CDR3 nucleotides: TGTGCCATCAGTGATCTCGGGGGGATGATGGAGACCCAGTACTTC. V and J are TRBV10-3 and TRBJ2-5, with 7 bases matching TRBD2. This CDR3 has 15 residues. J lost 5 bases, V lost 3 bases, and 9 bases had no gene match. The germline CDR1 and CDR2 sequences are ENHRY and SYGVKD.

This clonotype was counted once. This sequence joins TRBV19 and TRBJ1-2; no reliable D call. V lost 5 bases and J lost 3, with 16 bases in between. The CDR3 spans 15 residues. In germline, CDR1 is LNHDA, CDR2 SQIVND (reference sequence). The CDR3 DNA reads TGTGCCAGTAGTTCTTCGGGAAGAAGGGACTATGGCTACACCTTC. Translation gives CASSSSGRRDYGYTF.

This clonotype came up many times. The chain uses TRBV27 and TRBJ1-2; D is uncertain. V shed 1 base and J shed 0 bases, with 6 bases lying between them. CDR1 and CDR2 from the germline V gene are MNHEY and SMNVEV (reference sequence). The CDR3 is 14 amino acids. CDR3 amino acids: CASSLFGPNYGYTF. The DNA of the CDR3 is TGTGCCAGCAGTTTATTCGGCCCTAACTATGGCTACACCTTC.

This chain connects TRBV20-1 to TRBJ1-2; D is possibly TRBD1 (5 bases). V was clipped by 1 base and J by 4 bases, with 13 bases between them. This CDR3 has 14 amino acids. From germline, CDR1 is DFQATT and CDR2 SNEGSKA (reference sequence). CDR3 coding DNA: TGCAGTGCTAGAGCCGGGACTAGCTTCTATGGCTACACCTTC. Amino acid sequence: CSARAGTSFYGYTF.

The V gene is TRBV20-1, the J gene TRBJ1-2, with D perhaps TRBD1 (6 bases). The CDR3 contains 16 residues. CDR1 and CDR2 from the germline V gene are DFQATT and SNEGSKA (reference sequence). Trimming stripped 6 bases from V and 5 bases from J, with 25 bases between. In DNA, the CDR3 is TGCAGTGCCACCAGCAGAGATCTGGGCAGGGGATATGGCTACACCTTC. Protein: CSATSRDLGRGYGYTF.

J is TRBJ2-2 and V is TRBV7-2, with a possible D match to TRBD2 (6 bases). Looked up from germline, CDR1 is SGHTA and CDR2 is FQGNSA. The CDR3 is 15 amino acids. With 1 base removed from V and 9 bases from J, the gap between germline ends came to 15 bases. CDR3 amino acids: CASSLEGLPPRELFF. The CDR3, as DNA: TGTGCCAGCAGCTTAGAAGGACTACCACCCCGGGAGCTGTTTTTT.

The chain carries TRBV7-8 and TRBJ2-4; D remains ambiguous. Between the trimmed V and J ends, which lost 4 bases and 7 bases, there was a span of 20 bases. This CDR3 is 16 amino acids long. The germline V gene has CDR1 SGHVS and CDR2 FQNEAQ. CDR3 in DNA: TGTGCCAGCAGCTCCCCTATGGCAGTTGGTCTTAACATTCAGTACTTC. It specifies CASSSPMAVGLNIQYF.

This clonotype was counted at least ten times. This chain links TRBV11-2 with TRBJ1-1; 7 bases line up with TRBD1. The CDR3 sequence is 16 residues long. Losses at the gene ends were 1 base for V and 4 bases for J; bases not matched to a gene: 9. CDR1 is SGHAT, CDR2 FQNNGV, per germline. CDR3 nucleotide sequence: TGTGCCAGCAGCTTAGTTGGTAGGGGGCGACGCACTGAAGCTTTCTTT. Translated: CASSLVGRGRRTEAFF.

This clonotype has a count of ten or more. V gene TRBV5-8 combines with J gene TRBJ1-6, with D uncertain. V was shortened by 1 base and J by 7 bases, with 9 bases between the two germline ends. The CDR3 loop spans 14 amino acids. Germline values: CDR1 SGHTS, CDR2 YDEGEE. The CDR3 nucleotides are TGTGCCAGCAGCTTGCCACTTTCCAATTCACCCCTCCACTTT. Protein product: CASSLPLSNSPLHF.

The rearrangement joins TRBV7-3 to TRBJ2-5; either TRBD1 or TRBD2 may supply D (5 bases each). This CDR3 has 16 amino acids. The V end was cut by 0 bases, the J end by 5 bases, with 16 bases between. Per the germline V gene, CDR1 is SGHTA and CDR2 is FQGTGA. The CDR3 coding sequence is TGTGCCAGCAGCTTAACCCGCAGGGAGCTTTCCGAGACCCAGTACTTC. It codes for CASSLTRRELSETQYF. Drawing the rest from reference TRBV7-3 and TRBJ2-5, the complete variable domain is GAGVSQTPSNKVTEKGKYVELRCDPISGHTALYWYRQSLGQGPEFLIYFQGTGAADDSGLPNDRFFAVRPEGSVSTLKIQRTERGDSAVYLCASSLTRRELSETQYFGPGTRLLVL.

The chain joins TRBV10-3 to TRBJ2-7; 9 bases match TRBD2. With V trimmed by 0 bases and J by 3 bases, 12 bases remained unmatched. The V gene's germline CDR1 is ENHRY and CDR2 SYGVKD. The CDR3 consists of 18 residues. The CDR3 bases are TGTGCCATCAGTGAGTCCCTGGTTCGCGGGAGGGCCGACTACGAGCAGTACTTC. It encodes CAISESLVRGRADYEQYF.

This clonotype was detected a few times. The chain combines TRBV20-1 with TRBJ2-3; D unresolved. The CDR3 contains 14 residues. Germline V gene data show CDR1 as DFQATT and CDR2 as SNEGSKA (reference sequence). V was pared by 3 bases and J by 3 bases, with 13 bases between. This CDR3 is CSARSGLETDTQYF. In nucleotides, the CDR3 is TGCAGTGCTAGGAGTGGTCTAGAAACAGATACGCAGTATTTT.

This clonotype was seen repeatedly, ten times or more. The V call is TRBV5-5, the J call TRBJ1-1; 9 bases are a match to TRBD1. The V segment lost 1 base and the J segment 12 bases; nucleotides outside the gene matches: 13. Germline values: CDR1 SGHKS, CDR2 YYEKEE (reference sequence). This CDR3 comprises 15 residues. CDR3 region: CASSLRMGGQGSTFF. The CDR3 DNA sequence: TGTGCCAGCAGCTTGCGAATGGGGGGACAGGGATCAACTTTCTTT.

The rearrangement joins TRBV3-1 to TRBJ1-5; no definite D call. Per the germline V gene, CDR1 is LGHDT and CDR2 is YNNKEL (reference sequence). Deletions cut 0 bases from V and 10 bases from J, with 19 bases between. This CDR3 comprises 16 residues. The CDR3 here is CASSQDKGGRTDPQHF. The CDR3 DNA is TGTGCCAGCAGCCAAGATAAGGGAGGTCGTACCGATCCCCAGCATTTT.

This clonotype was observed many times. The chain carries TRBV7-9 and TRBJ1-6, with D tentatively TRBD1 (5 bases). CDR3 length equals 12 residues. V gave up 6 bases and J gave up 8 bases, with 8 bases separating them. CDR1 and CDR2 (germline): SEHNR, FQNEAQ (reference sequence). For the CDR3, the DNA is TGTGCCAGCAGGGGGGGGGATTCACCCCTCCACTTT. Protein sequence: CASRGGDSPLHF.

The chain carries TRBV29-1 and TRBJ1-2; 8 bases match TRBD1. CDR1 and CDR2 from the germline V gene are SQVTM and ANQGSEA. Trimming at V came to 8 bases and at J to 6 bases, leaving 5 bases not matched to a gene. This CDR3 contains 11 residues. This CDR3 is CSFGQGNGYTF. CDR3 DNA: TGCAGCTTCGGACAGGGTAATGGCTACACCTTC.